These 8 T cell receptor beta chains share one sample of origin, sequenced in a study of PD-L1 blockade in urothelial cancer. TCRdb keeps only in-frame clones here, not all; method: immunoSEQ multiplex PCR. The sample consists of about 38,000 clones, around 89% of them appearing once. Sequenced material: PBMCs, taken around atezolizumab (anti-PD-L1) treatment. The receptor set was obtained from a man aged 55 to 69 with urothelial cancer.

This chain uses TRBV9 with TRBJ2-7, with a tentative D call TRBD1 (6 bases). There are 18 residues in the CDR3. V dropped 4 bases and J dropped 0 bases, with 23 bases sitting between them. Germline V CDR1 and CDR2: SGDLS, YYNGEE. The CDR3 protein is CASSFGQTLIQSSYEQYF. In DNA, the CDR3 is TGTGCCAGCAGCTTCGGACAGACCCTTATTCAAAGCTCCTACGAGCAGTACTTC.

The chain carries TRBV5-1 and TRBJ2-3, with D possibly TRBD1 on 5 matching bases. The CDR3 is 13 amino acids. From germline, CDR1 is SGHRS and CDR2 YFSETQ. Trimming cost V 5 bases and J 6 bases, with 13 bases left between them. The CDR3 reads CASRLQADDTQYF. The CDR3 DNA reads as TGCGCCAGCAGACTACAGGCTGACGATACGCAGTATTTT.

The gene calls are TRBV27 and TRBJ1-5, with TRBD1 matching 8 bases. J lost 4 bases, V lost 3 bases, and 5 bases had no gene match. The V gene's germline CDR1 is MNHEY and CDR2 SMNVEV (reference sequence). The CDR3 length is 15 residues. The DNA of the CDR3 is TGTGCCAGCAGTTTGGACAGGGCTCGGAATCAGCCCCAGCATTTT. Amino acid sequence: CASSLDRARNQPQHF.

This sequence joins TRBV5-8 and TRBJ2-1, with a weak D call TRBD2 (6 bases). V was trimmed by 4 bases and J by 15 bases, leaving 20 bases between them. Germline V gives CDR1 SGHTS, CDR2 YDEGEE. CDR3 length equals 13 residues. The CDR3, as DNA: TGTGCCAGCAGCCGATGGGGGGAACCTACGGCGTTCTTC. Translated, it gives CASSRWGEPTAFF.

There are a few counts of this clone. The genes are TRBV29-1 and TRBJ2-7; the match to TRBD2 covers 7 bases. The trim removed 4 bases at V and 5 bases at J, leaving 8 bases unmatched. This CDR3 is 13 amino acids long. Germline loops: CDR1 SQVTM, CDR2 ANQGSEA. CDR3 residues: CSVVGEGNHEQYF. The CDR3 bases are TGCAGCGTTGTTGGGGAGGGGAACCACGAGCAGTACTTC.

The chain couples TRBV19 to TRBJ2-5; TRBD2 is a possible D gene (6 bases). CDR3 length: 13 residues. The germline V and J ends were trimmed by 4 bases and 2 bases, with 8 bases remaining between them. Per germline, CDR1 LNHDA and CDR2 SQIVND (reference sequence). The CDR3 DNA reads TGTGCCAGTAGTAACGGAGGGCAAGAGACCCAGTACTTC. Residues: CASSNGGQETQYF.

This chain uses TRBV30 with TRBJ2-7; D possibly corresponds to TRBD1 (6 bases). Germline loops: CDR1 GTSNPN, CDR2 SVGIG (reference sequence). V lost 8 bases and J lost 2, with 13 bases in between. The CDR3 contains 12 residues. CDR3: CAGGRGAYEQYF. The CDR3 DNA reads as TGTGCCGGGGGCAGGGGCGCCTACGAGCAGTACTTC.

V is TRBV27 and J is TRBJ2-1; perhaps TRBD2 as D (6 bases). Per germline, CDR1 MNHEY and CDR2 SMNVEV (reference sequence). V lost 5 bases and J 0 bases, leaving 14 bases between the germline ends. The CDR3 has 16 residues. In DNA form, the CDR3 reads TGTGCCAGCAGTCTGCGGACTACGAGCTCCTACAATGAGCAGTTCTTC. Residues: CASSLRTTSSYNEQFF.